This T cell receptor beta chain stems from a study of T cell clusters in autoimmune cytopenias. Multiplex touch-down PCR amplified TRB using TRB-A and TRB-B pools in one tube. No DNA is given; TCRdb re-called the multiplex PCR reads and lists each CDR3 protein once. The ten most abundant clones cover roughly three fifths of a sample with a few hundred distinct CDR3 sequences. By frequency, this clonotype is medium-sized. TRB amplification used around 270 ng of peripheral blood genomic DNA. The CDR3 consists of 16 residues. Germline V gene data show CDR1 as KGHSH and CDR2 as LQKENI. These data also formed part of another study, on T cell repertoires in aging, cancer and after chemotherapy.

This receptor was taken from a human donor with chronic lymphocytic leukemia. The sequencing input was peripheral blood. V and J are TRBV18 and TRBJ1-3. The CDR3 region is CASSPPGLHSGNTIYF.